This T cell receptor (beta chain) was recorded in a study of T cells in women clearing cervical HPV infection. Sequencing was performed with immunoSEQ multiplex PCR; in TCRdb, only in-frame clones are kept and a portion is missing. This table holds under 45,000 clones. Input material: blood buffy coat. This receptor was identified in a woman between 18 and 70 years old with a cervical HPV16 infection that either progressed to CIN3+ or cleared (not recorded which).

The chain's CDR3 is CASSEHRSRSEGYTF. The CDR3 DNA, read in part, is TGTGCCAGCAGTGAACATAGGTCCAGGTCGGAGGGC. The chain combines TRBV2 with TRBJ1-2; unclear D gene. The sequenced fragment ends 3 residues before the CDR3 boundary, so the rest is inferred from the germline J gene. This CDR3 is 15 amino acids long. Per the germline V gene, CDR1 is SNHLY and CDR2 is FYNNEI.